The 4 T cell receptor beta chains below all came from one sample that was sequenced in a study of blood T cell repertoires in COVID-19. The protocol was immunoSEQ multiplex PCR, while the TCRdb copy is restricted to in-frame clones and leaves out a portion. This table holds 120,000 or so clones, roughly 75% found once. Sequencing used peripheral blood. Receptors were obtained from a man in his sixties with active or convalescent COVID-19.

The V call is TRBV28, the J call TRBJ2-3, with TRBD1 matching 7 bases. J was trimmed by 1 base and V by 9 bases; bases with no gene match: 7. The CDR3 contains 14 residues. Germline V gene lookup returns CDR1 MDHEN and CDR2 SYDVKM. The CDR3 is CASFRGIRTDTQYF. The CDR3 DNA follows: TGTGCCAGTTTCAGGGGGATCCGCACAGATACGCAGTATTTT.

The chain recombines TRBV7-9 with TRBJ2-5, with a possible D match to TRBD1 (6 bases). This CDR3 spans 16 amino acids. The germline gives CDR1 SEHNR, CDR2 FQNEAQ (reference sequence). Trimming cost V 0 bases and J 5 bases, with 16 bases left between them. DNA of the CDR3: TGTGCCAGCAGCTTAGCCCGGGACAACCCGATGGAGACCCAGTACTTC. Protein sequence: CASSLARDNPMETQYF.

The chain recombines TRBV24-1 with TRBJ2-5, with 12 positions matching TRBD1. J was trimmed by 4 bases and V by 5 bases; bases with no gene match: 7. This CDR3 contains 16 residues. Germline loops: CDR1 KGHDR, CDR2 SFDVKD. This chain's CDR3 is CATSGGGQGAGETQYF. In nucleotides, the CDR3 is TGTGCCACCAGTGGCGGGGGACAGGGGGCGGGAGAGACCCAGTACTTC.

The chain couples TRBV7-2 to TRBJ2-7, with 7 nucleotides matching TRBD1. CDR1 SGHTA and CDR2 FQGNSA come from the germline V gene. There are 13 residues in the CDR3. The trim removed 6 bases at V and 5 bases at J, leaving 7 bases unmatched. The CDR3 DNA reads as TGTGCCAGCAGTTACAGGGGTGCAGACGAGCAGTACTTC. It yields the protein CASSYRGADEQYF.